What follows describes a single T cell receptor (beta chain). The entry originates in a study of cytomegalovirus exposure and HLA in healthy donors. Losses at the gene ends were 4 bases for V and 5 bases for J; bases not matched to a gene: 7. CDR1 and CDR2 (germline): SGHNT, YYREEE (reference sequence). The CDR3 consists of 14 residues. PCR primers comprised 60 Vbeta and 13 Jbeta primers. This table comes from immunoSEQ multiplex PCR, and its TCRdb copy is limited to in-frame clones, with some not included. The sample records over 100,000 clones, around 84% being singletons. This clonotype originated in a woman aged 25 to 39 in good health and CMV-seropositive. The specimen sequenced was PBMCs. V usage is TRBV5-4 and J usage is TRBJ2-3, with 7 bases identical to TRBD1. CDR3 sequence reads: CASSPDRAGDTQYF. The DNA of the CDR3 is TGTGCCAGCAGCCCAGACAGGGCTGGAGATACGCAGTATTTT.